This T cell receptor beta chain was observed in a study of blood T cells in healthy people across ages. The study's findings and limits: Diversity figures derived from one million T cells were judged to underestimate the true value. With age, beta diversity per million T cells declined roughly linearly, significantly by 40.

Together with a sample-barcoded 5' primer, a J-beta primer mix was included in a second PCR lasting about 7 to 12 cycles. The template-switch adaptor, which had 12 random nucleotides, put a tag on each cDNA molecule. Each CDR3 protein is one row after TCRdb ran MiXCR on the 5' RACE reads. The sample lists around 990,000 distinct CDR3 sequences; less than 45% were seen once. Per sample, no less than 5 micrograms of total RNA were extracted. The CDR3 runs 17 residues. V lost 6 bases and J 0 bases, leaving 20 bases between the germline ends. CDR1 is MDHEN and CDR2 is SYDVKM in the germline V gene. This clonotype was picked up many times. Its antigen is still unknown.

The rearrangement links TRBV28 to TRBJ2-5; D is possibly TRBD2 (7 bases). The sequenced sample was blood. This clonotype was obtained from a man between 18 and 29 years old in good health. The CDR3 spells CASRESTGRAYQETQYF. CDR3 nucleotides: TGTGCCAGCAGAGAATCTACAGGGAGGGCCTACCAAGAGACCCAGTACTTC.